This T cell receptor (beta chain) emerged from a study of shared clonotypes between healthy human individuals. Sequencing on ten immunoSEQ deep assay plates was performed for unsorted PBMC DNA. The data were produced by immunoSEQ multiplex PCR, yet TCRdb's version contains in-frame clones alone and is incomplete. The sample records over 95,000 clones, more than 45% being singletons. The CDR3 contains 12 residues. The germline V and J ends were trimmed by 6 bases and 7 bases, with 10 bases remaining between them. Germline CDR1 MDHEN, CDR2 SYDVKM. This TCR derives from a woman aged 40 to 55 in good health. Some clones in this sample may be carry-over from other donors' samples. The chain carries TRBV28 and TRBJ1-5; no firm D call. The sample was PBMCs. The chain's CDR3 is CASSLEEQPQHF. The CDR3 DNA sequence: TGTGCCAGCAGCCTGGAGGAGCAGCCCCAGCATTTT.